This passage covers 6 T cell receptor beta chains from one sample sequenced in a study of T cells after posttransplantation cyclophosphamide. Method: immunoSEQ multiplex PCR; TCRdb's copy keeps in-frame clones and lacks some. The sample carries roughly 11,000 clones, about 80% recorded once. Sampled 1 year posttransplant, controls received myeloablative marrow transplants, methotrexate and a calcineurin inhibitor. This sample comprised PBMCs, obtained 367 days after allogeneic stem cell transplant with calcineurin inhibitor and methotrexate. These receptors came from a young adult male patient who received an allogeneic stem cell transplant from an unrelated donor, was CMV-positive, and had acute GVHD only. Some T cells could come from the graft donor.

Only one count was recorded for this clone. The V gene is TRBV13, the J gene TRBJ2-5, with 7 bases lining up with TRBD2. This CDR3 contains 15 residues. J lost 5 bases, V lost 3 bases, and 9 bases had no gene match. The germline V gene has CDR1 PRHDT and CDR2 FYEKMQ (reference sequence). The CDR3 sequence is CASSFAGVGQETQYF. In nucleotides, the CDR3 is TGTGCCAGCAGCTTTGCGGGAGTTGGGCAGGAGACCCAGTACTTC. Variable domain in full (rest from reference TRBV13 and TRBJ2-5): AAGVIQSPRHLIKEKRETATLKCYPIPRHDTVYWYQQGPGQDPQFLISFYEKMQSDKGSIPDRFSAQQFSDYHSELNMSSLELGDSALYFCASSFAGVGQETQYFGPGTRLLVL.

The chain recombines TRBV6-1 with TRBJ1-6; tentative D call: TRBD1 (6 bases). The CDR3 consists of 15 residues. Germline V gene data show CDR1 as MNHNS and CDR2 as SASEGT. The V and J ends lost 4 bases and 9 bases respectively, with 16 bases between them. The CDR3 here is CASSANRAGSSPLHF. The CDR3 nucleotides are TGTGCCAGCAGTGCAAACAGGGCTGGGAGTTCACCCCTCCACTTT.

The V and J genes are TRBV29-1 and TRBJ2-7, with TRBD1 matching 10 bases. Germline values: CDR1 SQVTM, CDR2 ANQGSEA. The CDR3 extends over 11 amino acids. The V segment lost 6 bases and the J segment 7 bases; nucleotides outside the gene matches: 3. For the CDR3, the DNA is TGCAGCGTCGGACAGGGGGGGGAGCAGTACTTC. Protein: CSVGQGGEQYF.

In its sample, this clone ranks as large. The rearrangement joins TRBV10-3 to TRBJ2-3, with D unresolved. The CDR3 sequence is 13 residues long. Trimming removed 4 bases at V and 4 bases at J, with 9 bases between. Germline CDR1 reads ENHRY; CDR2 reads SYGVKD. CDR3 region: CAISVVSADTQYF. The CDR3 nucleotides are TGTGCCATCAGTGTAGTTAGTGCAGATACGCAGTATTTT.

This chain connects TRBV19 to TRBJ1-5; D is perhaps TRBD1 (6 bases). The CDR3 spans 14 residues. Trimming removed 6 bases from V and 9 bases from J, with 18 bases in between. Germline V CDR1 and CDR2: LNHDA, SQIVND (reference sequence). CDR3 sequence: CASRPGHPGRPQHF. The CDR3 DNA reads TGTGCCAGTAGACCGGGACATCCAGGGAGGCCCCAGCATTTT. The entire variable domain, with the rest obtained from reference TRBV19 and TRBJ1-5, is as follows: DGGITQSPKYLFRKEGQNVTLSCEQNLNHDAMYWYRQDPGQGLRLIYYSQIVNDFQKGDIAEGYSVSREKKESFPLTVTSAQKNPTAFYLCASRPGHPGRPQHFGDGTRLSIL.

This chain connects TRBV27 to TRBJ2-7, with TRBD2 as a possible D gene (6 bases). V was trimmed by 3 bases and J by 6 bases, leaving 6 bases between them. Germline V gives CDR1 MNHEY, CDR2 SMNVEV (reference sequence). The CDR3 consists of 11 residues. CDR3 in amino acids: CASSFGSEQYF. CDR3 nucleotide sequence: TGTGCCAGCAGTTTCGGGAGCGAGCAGTACTTC.